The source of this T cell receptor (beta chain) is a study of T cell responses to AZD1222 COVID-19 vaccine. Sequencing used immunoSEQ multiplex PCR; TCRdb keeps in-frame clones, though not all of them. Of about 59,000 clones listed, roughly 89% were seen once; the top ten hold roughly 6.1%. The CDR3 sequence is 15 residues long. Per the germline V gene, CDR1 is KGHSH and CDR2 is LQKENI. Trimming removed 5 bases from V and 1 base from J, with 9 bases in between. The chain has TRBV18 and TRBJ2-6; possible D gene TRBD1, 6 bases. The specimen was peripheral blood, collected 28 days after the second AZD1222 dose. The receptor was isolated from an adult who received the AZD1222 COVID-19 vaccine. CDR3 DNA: TGTGCCAGCTCATTACAGGGATCTGGGGCCAACGTCCTGACTTTC. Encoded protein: CASSLQGSGANVLTF.